What follows describes a single TCR beta chain. Authors' methods: Reference gene primer amplification gave nucleated cell count estimates. Measured with immunoSEQ multiplex PCR; TCRdb has only the in-frame clones, and not every one. From that table come the V and J calls and clone size; the DNA was used to work out D and trimming. The sample consists of more than 150,000 clones, 75% to 85% of them appearing once. Seattle patients were enrolled while actively infected and followed longitudinally. The sample belongs to a study of blood T cell repertoires in COVID-19. About the study: From the United States, Italy and Spain came samples of acute and convalescent COVID-19. PBMCs, B-cell-depleted T cells, or T cells provided the cDNA or gDNA that made up the material.

CDR3 length: 13 residues. The germline V and J ends were trimmed by 0 bases and 3 bases, with 6 bases remaining between them. Germline lookup yields CDR1 MNHEY and CDR2 SMNVEV (reference sequence). This receptor was obtained from an elderly woman with COVID-19, enrolled during active disease. V gene TRBV27 combines with J gene TRBJ2-7; D not certain. Input material: peripheral blood. CDR3 amino acids: CASSLSGYYEQYF. DNA for the CDR3: TGTGCCAGCAGTTTATCCGGGTACTACGAGCAGTACTTC.